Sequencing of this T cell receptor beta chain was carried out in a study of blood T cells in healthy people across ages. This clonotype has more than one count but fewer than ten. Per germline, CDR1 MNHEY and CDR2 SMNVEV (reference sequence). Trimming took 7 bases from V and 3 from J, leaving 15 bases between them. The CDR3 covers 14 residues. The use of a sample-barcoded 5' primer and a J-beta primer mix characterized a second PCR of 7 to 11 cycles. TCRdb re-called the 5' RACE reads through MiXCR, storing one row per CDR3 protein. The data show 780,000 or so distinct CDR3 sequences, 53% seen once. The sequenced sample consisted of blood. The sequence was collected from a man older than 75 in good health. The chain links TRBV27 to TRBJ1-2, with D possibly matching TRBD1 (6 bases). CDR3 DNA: TGTGCCAGCAAAGAGACAGGAGGACACTATGGCTACACCTTC. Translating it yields CASKETGGHYGYTF.